This T cell receptor beta chain was found in a study of T cell changes during pregnancy in multiple sclerosis. Only one count was recorded for this clone. V was trimmed by 0 bases and J by 9 bases, leaving 15 bases between them. Germline V lookup: CDR1 SGHDN, CDR2 FVKESK. The CDR3 consists of 15 residues. Measured with immunoSEQ multiplex PCR; TCRdb has only the in-frame clones, and not every one. The sample has 33,000 or so clones, 80% to 95% seen once. Source: CD4+ T cells from peripheral blood mononuclear cells, taken in the third trimester of pregnancy. The TCR sequence derives from a female donor in good health, enrolled as a control in a pregnancy study. This rearrangement joins TRBV14 to TRBJ2-1; D gene ambiguous. CDR3 bases: TGTGCCAGCAGCCAAGATATTCGACTGTCTGTTGAGCAGTTCTTC. Amino acids: CASSQDIRLSVEQFF.